The sequence of this TCR beta chain was determined in a study of blood T cell repertoires in COVID-19. The germline V gene has CDR1 MDHEN and CDR2 SYDVKM. The CDR3 covers 11 residues. V gave up 4 bases and J gave up 11 bases, with 11 bases separating them. Method: immunoSEQ multiplex PCR; TCRdb's copy keeps in-frame clones and lacks some. The sample carries approximately 360,000 clones, over 75% recorded once. The rearrangement joins TRBV28 to TRBJ1-1; a weak D match, TRBD1 (6 bases). This receptor was obtained from a man between 35 and 55 years old in a cohort exposed to, infected with or recovered from COVID-19 (not recorded which). Material: PBMCs or T cells enriched from blood (not recorded which). Written as DNA, the CDR3 is TGTGCCAGCAGTTACAGGGAGCTGGCTTTCTTT. It is translated as CASSYRELAFF.